The sequence of this T cell receptor (beta chain) was determined in a study of T cell changes during pregnancy in multiple sclerosis (dated by TCRdb to about 2019). At the level of the whole study: Changes in the T cell repertoire over the course of pregnancy were examined in this study in women with multiple sclerosis.

The CDR3, cysteine through phenylalanine, is 15 amino acids long. CDR3 DNA only is kept here, 45 bases in frame from base 1. The V end gives up 2 bases and the J end 7 bases, leaving 5 bases in the junction not matched to a gene. Reading the germline V gene gives CDR1 SGHAT and CDR2 FQNNGV. Libraries were built with the immunoSEQ multiplex PCR assay. The immuneACCESS repertoire file appears here via TCRdb, limited to in-frame rearrangements. These files lack a portion of the clones; in checked studies, under half of the deficit traces to unresolved V genes, and the cause of the others is not known. The sample contains roughly 49,000 clones, almost 95% of them found a single time. Clones ranked in the top ten supply about 0.99% of the sample. Comment on this clone: This clone's antigen is unknown. No quality values exist for individual bases; no much larger clone is one base distant.

The sequence derives from a female donor with multiple sclerosis, enrolled in a pregnancy study. The rearranged chain carries TRBV11-2 and TRBJ2-1; 10 bases in the middle match TRBD2. The specimen comprised peripheral blood, sampled after pregnancy. The CDR3 region: CASSLLAGAGNEQFF. The nucleotides are TGTGCCAGCAGCTTACTAGCGGGGGCCGGAAATGAGCAGTTCTTC.